This T cell receptor (beta chain) was identified during a study of T cells after yellow fever vaccination. Study conclusions and caveats: Contaminating bulk clonotypes could be abundant in FACS-sorted repertoires. The secondary response was weaker, and its peak arrived faster, on day 5 versus 15.

This clonotype was counted a few times. Its specificity is unknown. 5'RACE template switching added a universal primer site and UMIs to TCR cDNA. TCRdb re-called the 5' RACE reads with MiXCR, one entry per CDR3 protein. This sample yields around 500,000 distinct CDR3 sequences, of which about a fifth are seen a single time; around 16% belongs to the top ten. Trimming at V came to 5 bases and at J to 4 bases, leaving 10 bases not matched to a gene. The V gene's germline CDR1 is DFQATT and CDR2 SNEGSKA (reference sequence). CDR3 length: 15 residues. Sequences were derived from PBMCs, sampled approximately 22 days after the first yellow fever vaccination. The chain combines TRBV20-1 with TRBJ1-2, with 10 bases fitting TRBD1. The sequence came from a man younger than 30 who received the YFV17D yellow fever vaccine. This CDR3 is CSARQGAIVGYGYTF. The DNA of the CDR3 is TGCAGTGCTCGACAGGGGGCTATTGTAGGCTATGGCTACACCTTC.